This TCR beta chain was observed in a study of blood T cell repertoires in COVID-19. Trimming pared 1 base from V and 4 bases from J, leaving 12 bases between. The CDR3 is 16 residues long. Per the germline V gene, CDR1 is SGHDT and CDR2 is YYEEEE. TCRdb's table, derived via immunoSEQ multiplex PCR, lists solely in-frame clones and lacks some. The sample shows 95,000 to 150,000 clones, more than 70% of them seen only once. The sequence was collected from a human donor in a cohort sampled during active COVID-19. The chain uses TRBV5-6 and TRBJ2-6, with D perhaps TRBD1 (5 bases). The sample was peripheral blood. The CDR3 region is CASSLIGQGGANVLTF. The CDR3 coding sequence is TGTGCCAGCAGCTTGATAGGACAAGGAGGGGCCAACGTCCTGACTTTC.